This record covers a single T cell receptor beta chain. Its antigen is unidentified. Using immunoSEQ multiplex PCR, the repertoire was profiled, and TCRdb retains in-frame clones only, with some absent. The table records 100,000 to 150,000 clones, about nine tenths of them present only once. This sample was included in a study of T cell responses to AZD1222 COVID-19 vaccine. Looking at the study overall: Pooled samples include second doses given at about 4 or 12 weeks. Findings of the study overall: A reported finding is that nearly half of spike-specific TCRs target unmutated variant regions. Baseline serology detected seropositivity in only six AZD1222 recipients. Possibly, clonal diversity was underestimated; donors were largely white British and included more females.

The germline gives CDR1 MGHDK, CDR2 SYGVNS. Trimming at V came to 1 base and at J to 0 bases, leaving 0 bases not matched to a gene. CDR3 length equals 15 residues. Specimen: peripheral blood, collected on day 0 of AZD1222 vaccination. V and J are TRBV25-1 and TRBJ2-1; 7 bases are a match to TRBD2. The receptor comes from an adult in good health. The chain's CDR3 is CASSEWGGSYNEQFF. As DNA, the CDR3 is TGTGCCAGCAGTGAATGGGGGGGCTCCTACAATGAGCAGTTCTTC.